The clone carrying this T cell receptor (beta chain) has just a few counts. Its antigen is currently unknown. This CDR3 region has 17 residues. The J segment lost 1 base and the V segment lost 3 bases, leaving 7 bases of the junction unmatched. From germline, CDR1 is SGHTA and CDR2 FQGTGA. Then a second PCR, running roughly 7 to 11 cycles, was carried out with a sample-barcoded 5' primer and a J-beta primer mix. TCRdb passed the 5' RACE reads through MiXCR, listing each CDR3 protein once. The repertoire includes over 1,500,000 distinct CDR3 sequences, about two fifths of them detected once, and roughly 23% sits in the top ten. The data derive from a study of blood T cells in healthy people across ages. The authors drew around 11 milliliters of peripheral blood from each donor. Findings and limits, study-wide: Any conclusive comparison of naive versus antigen-experienced cells was prevented by using unsorted PBMCs.

The sequencing sample was made of blood. The receptor was derived from a human donor in good health. The chain is built from TRBV7-3 and TRBJ2-4; 9 bases map to TRBD1. The CDR3 DNA is TGTGCCAGCAGCTTGATCCGGGACAGGGCGGCCAAAAACATTCAGTACTTC. This gives the protein CASSLIRDRAAKNIQYF.